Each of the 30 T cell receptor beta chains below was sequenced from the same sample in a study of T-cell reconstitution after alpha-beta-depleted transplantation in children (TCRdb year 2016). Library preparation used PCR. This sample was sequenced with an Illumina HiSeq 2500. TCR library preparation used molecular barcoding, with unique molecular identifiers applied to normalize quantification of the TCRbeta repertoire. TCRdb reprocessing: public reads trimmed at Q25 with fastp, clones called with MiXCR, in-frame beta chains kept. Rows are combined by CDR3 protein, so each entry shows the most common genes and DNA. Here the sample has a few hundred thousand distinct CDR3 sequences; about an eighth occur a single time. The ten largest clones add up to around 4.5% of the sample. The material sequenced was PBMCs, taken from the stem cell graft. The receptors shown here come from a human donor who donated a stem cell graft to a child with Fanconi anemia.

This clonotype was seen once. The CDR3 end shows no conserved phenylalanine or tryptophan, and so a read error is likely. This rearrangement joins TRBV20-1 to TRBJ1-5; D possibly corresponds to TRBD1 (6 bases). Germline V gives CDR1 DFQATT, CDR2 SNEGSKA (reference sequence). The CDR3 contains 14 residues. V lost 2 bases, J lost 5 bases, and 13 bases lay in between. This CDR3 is CSARQGKAYQPQHY. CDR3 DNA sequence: TGCAGTGCTAGACAGGGGAAAGCCTATCAGCCCCAGCATTAT.

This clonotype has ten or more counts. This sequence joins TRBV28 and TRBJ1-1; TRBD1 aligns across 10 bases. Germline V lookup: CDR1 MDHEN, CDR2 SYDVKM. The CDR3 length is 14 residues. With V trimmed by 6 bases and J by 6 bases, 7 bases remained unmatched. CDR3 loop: CASRETGGIAEAFF. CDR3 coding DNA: TGTGCCAGCAGGGAGACAGGGGGCATCGCTGAAGCTTTCTTT.

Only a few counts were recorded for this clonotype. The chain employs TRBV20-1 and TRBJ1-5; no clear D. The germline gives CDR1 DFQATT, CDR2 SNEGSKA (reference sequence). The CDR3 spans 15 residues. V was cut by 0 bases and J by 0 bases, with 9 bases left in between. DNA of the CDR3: TGCAGTGCTAGAGATTACAAGGTTAGCAATCAGCCCCAGCATTTT. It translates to CSARDYKVSNQPQHF.

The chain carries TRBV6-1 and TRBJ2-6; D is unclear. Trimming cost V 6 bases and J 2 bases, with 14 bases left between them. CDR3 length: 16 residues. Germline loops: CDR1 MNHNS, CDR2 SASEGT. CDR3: CASRPGPRTGANVLTF. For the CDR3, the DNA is TGTGCCAGCAGACCCGGGCCTCGGACTGGGGCCAACGTCCTGACTTTC.

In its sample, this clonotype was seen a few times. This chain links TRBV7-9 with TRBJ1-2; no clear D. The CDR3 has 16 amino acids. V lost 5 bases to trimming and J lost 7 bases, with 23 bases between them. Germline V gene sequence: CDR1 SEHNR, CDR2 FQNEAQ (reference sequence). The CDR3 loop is CASSPPEVGVLRGYTF. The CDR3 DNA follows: TGTGCCAGCAGCCCCCCAGAGGTCGGGGTCTTGCGTGGCTACACCTTC.

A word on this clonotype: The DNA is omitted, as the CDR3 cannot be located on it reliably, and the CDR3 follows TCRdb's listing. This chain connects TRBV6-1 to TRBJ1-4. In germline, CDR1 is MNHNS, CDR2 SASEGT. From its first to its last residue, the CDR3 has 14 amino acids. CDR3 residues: CASAFQVFSEKLFF.

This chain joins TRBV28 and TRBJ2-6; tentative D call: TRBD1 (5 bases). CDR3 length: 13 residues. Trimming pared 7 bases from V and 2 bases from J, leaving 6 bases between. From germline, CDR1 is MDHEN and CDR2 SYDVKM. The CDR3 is CASKGAGANVLTF. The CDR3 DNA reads TGTGCCAGCAAAGGGGCTGGGGCCAACGTCCTGACTTTC. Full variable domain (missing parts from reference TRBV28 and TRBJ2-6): DVKVTQSSRYLVKRTGEKVFLECVQDMDHENMFWYRQDPGLGLRLIYFSYDVKMKEKGDIPEGYSVSREKKERFSLILESASTNQTSMYLCASKGAGANVLTFGAGSRLTVL.

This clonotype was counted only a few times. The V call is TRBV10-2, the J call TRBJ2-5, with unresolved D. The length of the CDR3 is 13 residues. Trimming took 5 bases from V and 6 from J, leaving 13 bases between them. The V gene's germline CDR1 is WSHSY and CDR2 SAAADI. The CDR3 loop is CASSTGREQTQYF. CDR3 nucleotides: TGCGCCAGCAGTACCGGACGCGAGCAGACCCAGTACTTC.

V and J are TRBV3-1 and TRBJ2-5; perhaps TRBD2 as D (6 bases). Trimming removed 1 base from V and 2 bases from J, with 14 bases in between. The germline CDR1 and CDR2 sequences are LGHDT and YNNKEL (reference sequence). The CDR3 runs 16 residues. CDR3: CASSQVWDFEQETQYF. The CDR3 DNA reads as TGTGCCAGCAGCCAAGTATGGGACTTCGAGCAAGAGACCCAGTACTTC.

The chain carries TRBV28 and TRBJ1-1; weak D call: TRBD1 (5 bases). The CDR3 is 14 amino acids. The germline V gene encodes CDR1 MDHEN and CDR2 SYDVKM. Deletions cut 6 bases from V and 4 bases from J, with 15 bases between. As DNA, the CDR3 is TGTGCCAGCAGCCCGGGGCAGGCCGGCACTGAAGCTTTCTTT. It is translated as CASSPGQAGTEAFF. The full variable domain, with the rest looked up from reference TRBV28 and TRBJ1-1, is DVKVTQSSRYLVKRTGEKVFLECVQDMDHENMFWYRQDPGLGLRLIYFSYDVKMKEKGDIPEGYSVSREKKERFSLILESASTNQTSMYLCASSPGQAGTEAFFGQGTRLTVV.

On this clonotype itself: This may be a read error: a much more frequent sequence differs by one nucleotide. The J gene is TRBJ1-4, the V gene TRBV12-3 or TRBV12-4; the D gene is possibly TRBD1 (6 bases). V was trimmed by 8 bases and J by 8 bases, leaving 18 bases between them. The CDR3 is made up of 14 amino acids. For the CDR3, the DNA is TGTGCCAGCCGTCCACAGGGTTTTCGCGAAAAACTGTTTTTT. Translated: CASRPQGFREKLFF.

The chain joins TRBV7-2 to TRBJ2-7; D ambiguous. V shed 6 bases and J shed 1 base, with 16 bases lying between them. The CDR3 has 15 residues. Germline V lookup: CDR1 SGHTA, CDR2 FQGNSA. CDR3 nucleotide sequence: TGTGCCAGCAGTCAAACCTCCGATCCATCCTACGAGCAGTACGTC. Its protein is CASSQTSDPSYEQYV.

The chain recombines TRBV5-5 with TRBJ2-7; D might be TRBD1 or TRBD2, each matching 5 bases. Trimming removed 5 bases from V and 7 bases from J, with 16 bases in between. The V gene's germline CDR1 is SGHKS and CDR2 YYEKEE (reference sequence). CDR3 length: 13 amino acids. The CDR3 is CASRLDGGREQYV. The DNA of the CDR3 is TGTGCCAGCAGATTAGATGGGGGTCGGGAGCAGTACGTC.

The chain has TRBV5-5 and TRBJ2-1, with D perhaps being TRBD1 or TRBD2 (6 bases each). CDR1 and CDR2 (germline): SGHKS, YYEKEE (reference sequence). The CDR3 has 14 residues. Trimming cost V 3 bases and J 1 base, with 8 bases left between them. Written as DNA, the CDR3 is TGTGCCAGCAGCTGGGGGGCGTCCTACAATGAGCAGTTCTTC. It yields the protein CASSWGASYNEQFF.

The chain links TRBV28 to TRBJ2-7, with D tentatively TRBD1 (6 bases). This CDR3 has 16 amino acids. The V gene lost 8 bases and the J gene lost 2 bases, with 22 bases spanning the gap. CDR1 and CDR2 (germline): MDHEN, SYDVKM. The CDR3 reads CASRAGGRLLPYEQYV. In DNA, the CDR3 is TGTGCCAGCCGCGCTGGGGGCAGGCTTCTACCCTACGAGCAGTACGTC.

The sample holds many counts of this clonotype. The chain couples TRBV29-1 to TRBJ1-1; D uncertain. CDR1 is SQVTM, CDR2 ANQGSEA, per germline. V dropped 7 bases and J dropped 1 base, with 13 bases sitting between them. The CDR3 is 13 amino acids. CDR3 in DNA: TGCAGCGCCGCGGCCGGCACGAACACTGAAGCTTTCTTT. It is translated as CSAAAGTNTEAFF.

CDR3 in amino acids: CASSLVPVSPSEQYF. The CDR3 DNA reads as TGTGCCAGCAGCTTAGTACCGGTTAGCCCGAGCGAGCAGTACTTC. The gene calls are TRBV11-1 and TRBJ2-7; no clear D. Looked up from germline, CDR1 is SGHAT and CDR2 is FQDESV (reference sequence). V gave up 1 base and J gave up 6 bases, with 16 bases separating them. The CDR3 spans 15 residues.

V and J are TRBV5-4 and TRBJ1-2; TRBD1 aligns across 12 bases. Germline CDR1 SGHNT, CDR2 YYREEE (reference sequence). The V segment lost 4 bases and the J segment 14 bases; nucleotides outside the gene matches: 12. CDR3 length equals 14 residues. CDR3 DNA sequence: TGTGCCAGCAGCAAAGCCGGGACAGGGGGCGGTAAGACCTTC. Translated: CASSKAGTGGGKTF.

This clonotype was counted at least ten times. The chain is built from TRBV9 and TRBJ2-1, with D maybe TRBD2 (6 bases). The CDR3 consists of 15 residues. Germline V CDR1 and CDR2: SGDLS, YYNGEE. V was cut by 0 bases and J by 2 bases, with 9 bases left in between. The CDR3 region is CASSVGGGTYNEQFF. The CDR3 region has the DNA TGTGCCAGCAGCGTAGGAGGCGGGACCTACAATGAGCAGTTCTTC.

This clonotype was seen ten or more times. In DNA form, the CDR3 reads TGTGCCATCAGAGACGAGGGGTCCTCAAAGACCCAGTACTTC. Translation: CAIRDEGSSKTQYF. The chain combines TRBV10-3 with TRBJ2-5, with D perhaps given as TRBD1 or TRBD2 (5 bases each). The germline CDR1 and CDR2 sequences are ENHRY and SYGVKD. The CDR3 runs to 14 residues. V lost 6 bases, J lost 6 bases, and 17 bases lay in between.

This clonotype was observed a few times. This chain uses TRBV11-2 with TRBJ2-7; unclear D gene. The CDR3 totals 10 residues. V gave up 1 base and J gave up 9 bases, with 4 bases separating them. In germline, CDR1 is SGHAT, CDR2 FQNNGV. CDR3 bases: TGTGCCAGCAGCTTAGGAGGGCAGTACGTC. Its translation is CASSLGGQYV.

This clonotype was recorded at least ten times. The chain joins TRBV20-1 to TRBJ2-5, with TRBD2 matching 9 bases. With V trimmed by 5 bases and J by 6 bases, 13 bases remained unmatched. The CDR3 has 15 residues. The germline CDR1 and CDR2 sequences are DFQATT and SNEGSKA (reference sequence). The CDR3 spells CSAPLGGGALKTQYF. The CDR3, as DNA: TGCAGTGCTCCCCTGGGCGGGGGGGCTTTGAAGACCCAGTACTTC.

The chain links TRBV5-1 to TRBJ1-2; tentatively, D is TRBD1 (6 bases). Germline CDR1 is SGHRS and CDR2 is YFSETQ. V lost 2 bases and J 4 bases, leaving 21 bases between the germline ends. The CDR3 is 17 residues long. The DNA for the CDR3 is TGCGCCAGCAGCTTTGACAGGCCACTCAACACCGCCTATGGCTACACCTTC. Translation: CASSFDRPLNTAYGYTF.

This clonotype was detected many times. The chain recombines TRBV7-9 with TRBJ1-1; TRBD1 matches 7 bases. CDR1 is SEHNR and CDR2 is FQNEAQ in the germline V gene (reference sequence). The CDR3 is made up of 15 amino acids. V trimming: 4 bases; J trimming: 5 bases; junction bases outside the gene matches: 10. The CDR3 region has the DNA TGTGCCAGCAGCTCGGACAGGCCCAGGGGAACTGAAGCTTTCTTT. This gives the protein CASSSDRPRGTEAFF. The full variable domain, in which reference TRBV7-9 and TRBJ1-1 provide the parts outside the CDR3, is DTGVSQNPRHKITKRGQNVTFRCDPISEHNRLYWYRQTLGQGPEFLTYFQNEAQLEKSRLLSDRFSAERPKGSFSTLEIQRTEQGDSAMYLCASSSDRPRGTEAFFGQGTRLTVV.

CDR3: CSARSLAVVDEQFF. The CDR3 DNA follows: TGCAGTGCTAGGAGCCTAGCGGTCGTGGATGAGCAGTTCTTC. V usage is TRBV20-1 and J usage is TRBJ2-1; 7 nucleotides agree with TRBD2. CDR3 length: 14 amino acids. Unmatched junction bases numbered 10, after V lost 3 bases and J lost 8 bases. CDR1 DFQATT and CDR2 SNEGSKA come from the germline V gene (reference sequence).

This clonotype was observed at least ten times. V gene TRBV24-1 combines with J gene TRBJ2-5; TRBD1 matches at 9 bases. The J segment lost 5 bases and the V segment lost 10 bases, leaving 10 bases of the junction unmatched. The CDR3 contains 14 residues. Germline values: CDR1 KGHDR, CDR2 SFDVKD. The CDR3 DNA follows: TGTGCCACAGGGACAGGGCTCTTGGGGGAGACCCAGTACTTC. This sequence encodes CATGTGLLGETQYF.

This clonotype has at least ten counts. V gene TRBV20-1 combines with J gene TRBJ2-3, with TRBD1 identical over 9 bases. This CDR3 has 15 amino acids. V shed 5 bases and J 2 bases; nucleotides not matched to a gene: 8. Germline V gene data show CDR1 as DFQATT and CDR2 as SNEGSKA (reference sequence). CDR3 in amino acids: CSARHRGRITDTQYF. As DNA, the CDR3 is TGCAGTGCTCGTCACAGGGGGCGAATCACAGATACGCAGTATTTT.

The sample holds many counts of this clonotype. The CDR3 protein is CASSLTSGQPQHF. The CDR3 DNA reads as TGTGCCAGCAGCTTAACGTCGGGTCAGCCCCAGCATTTT. The rearrangement joins TRBV11-2 to TRBJ1-5; D is undetermined. The germline V gene has CDR1 SGHAT and CDR2 FQNNGV. V shed 2 bases and J shed 6 bases, with 8 bases lying between them. This CDR3 region has 13 residues.

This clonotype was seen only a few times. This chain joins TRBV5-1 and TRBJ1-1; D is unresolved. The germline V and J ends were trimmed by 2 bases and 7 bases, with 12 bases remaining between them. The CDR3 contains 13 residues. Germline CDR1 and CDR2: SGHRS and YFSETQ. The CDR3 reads CASSLGAASEAFF. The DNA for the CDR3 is TGCGCCAGCAGCTTAGGAGCTGCGAGTGAAGCTTTCTTT. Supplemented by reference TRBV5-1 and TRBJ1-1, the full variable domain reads KAGVTQTPRYLIKTRGQQVTLSCSPISGHRSVSWYQQTPGQGLQFLFEYFSETQRNKGNFPGRFSGRQFSNSRSEMNVSTLELGDSALYLCASSLGAASEAFFGQGTRLTVV.

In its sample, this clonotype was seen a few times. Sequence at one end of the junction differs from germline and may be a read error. CDR3 coding DNA: TGTTCCAGCAGTTTATGGGGGTCGGGCAATGAGCAGTTCTTC. Translated: CSSSLWGSGNEQFF. The gene calls are TRBV27 and TRBJ2-1, with D tentatively TRBD1 or TRBD2 (5 bases each). The V gene's germline CDR1 is MNHEY and CDR2 SMNVEV (reference sequence). There are 14 residues in the CDR3.